This TCR beta chain appears in the sequencing data of a study of blood T cell repertoires in COVID-19. Germline CDR1 and CDR2: SEHNR and FQNEAQ (reference sequence). This CDR3 contains 14 residues. Between the trimmed V and J ends, which lost 3 bases and 3 bases, there was a span of 11 bases. The data were produced by immunoSEQ multiplex PCR, yet TCRdb's version contains in-frame clones alone and is incomplete. Counted here are about 26,000 clones, 90% occurring once; the ten biggest clones make up approximately 11%. Sequenced sample: peripheral blood. The origin of this receptor is a man aged 65 to 85 with acute or convalescent COVID-19. V usage is TRBV7-9 and J usage is TRBJ1-1; a weak D match, TRBD1 (6 bases). The CDR3 loop is CASSFWGRDTEAFF. The DNA for the CDR3 is TGTGCCAGCAGCTTTTGGGGGCGAGACACTGAAGCTTTCTTT.